This T cell receptor (beta chain) appears in the sequencing data of a study of CD8 T cells in Susac syndrome. RNA amounts of about 0.5 to 1 ug underwent reverse transcription with random hexamers. It was immunoSEQ multiplex PCR that amplified TCR beta CDR3 across 54 Vbeta and 13 Jbeta. TCRdb reprocessed the immunoSEQ multiplex PCR reads with MiXCR, giving one entry per CDR3 protein. The sample has about 300,000 distinct CDR3 sequences, almost 85% seen once. The sample taken for sequencing was CD8+ T cells from PBMCs. This clonotype was obtained from a human donor with multiple sclerosis.

In nucleotides, the CDR3 is TGCGCCAGCAGCCAAGGGGAACTACCCGGTCCCAAGGAGCTGTTTTTT. Its protein product is CASSQGELPGPKELFF. The rearrangement uses TRBV4-1 and TRBJ2-2; no reliable D call. CDR1 MGHRA and CDR2 YSYEKL come from the germline V gene. V was clipped by 1 base and J by 10 bases, with 19 bases between them. CDR3 length equals 16 residues.